One TCR beta chain is described in this entry. The antigen remains undetermined. The data belong to a study of cytomegalovirus exposure and HLA in healthy donors. Findings and caveats of the study: The authors judged a highly shared variant cluster likely a sequencing artifact. Equally common other TCR beta chains were less clonally expanded than HLA-associated ones, a later analysis found.

J was trimmed by 8 bases and V by 6 bases; bases with no gene match: 15. Germline CDR1 MDHEN, CDR2 SYDVKM. The CDR3 consists of 15 residues. PCR amplification relied on 60 Vbeta primers (plus 13 Jbeta primers). The protocol was immunoSEQ multiplex PCR, while the TCRdb copy is restricted to in-frame clones and leaves out a portion. Its listing shows 50,000 to 60,000 clones. This sequence joins TRBV28 and TRBJ1-2; 7 nucleotides match TRBD1. The sequence came from a male donor in good health and CMV-seronegative. The sample comprised PBMCs. In DNA, the CDR3 is TGTGCCAGCAGACATCTGACAGGGATTATGGGGGGCTACACCTTC. Translation: CASRHLTGIMGGYTF.